This T cell receptor beta chain appears in the sequencing data of a study of T cell changes during pregnancy in multiple sclerosis. The CDR3 extends over 14 amino acids. Germline CDR1 SEHNR, CDR2 FQNEAQ (reference sequence). The germline V and J ends were trimmed by 1 base and 8 bases, with 14 bases remaining between them. TCRdb keeps only in-frame clones here, not all; method: immunoSEQ multiplex PCR. This repertoire shows about 40,000 clones, 92% found once; its top ten account for 10% to 15%. The source was CD8+ T cells from peripheral blood mononuclear cells, collected in the first trimester of pregnancy. The receptor comes from a female donor with multiple sclerosis, enrolled in a pregnancy study. The gene calls are TRBV7-9 and TRBJ1-1; D remains ambiguous. The CDR3 sequence is CASSLGAAGWEAFF. The CDR3 DNA sequence: TGTGCCAGCAGCTTAGGGGCGGCGGGGTGGGAAGCTTTCTTT.